This passage covers 9 T cell receptor beta chains from one sample sequenced in a study of blood T cell repertoires in COVID-19. Libraries were prepared by immunoSEQ multiplex PCR; TCRdb keeps only in-frame clonotypes and omits some of them. The sample has fewer than 300,000 clones, around nine tenths seen once. The sample taken for sequencing was PBMCs or T cells enriched from blood (not recorded which). These receptor sequences come from a woman younger than 45 who had recovered from COVID-19.

This clone has a single count. This chain joins TRBV19 and TRBJ2-7, with 8 bases fitting TRBD1. The length of the CDR3 is 15 residues. V lost 4 bases to trimming and J lost 0 bases; unmatched junction nucleotides: 5. Germline CDR1 is LNHDA and CDR2 is SQIVND (reference sequence). CDR3 in DNA: TGTGCCAGTAGTACCCGACAGGGGTACTCCTACGAGCAGTACTTC. This sequence encodes CASSTRQGYSYEQYF.

The chain carries TRBV7-9 and TRBJ2-1; 12 bases match TRBD2. The V gene's germline CDR1 is SEHNR and CDR2 FQNEAQ (reference sequence). The CDR3 is made up of 19 amino acids. The junction had 11 bases not matched to a gene; V was cut back by 4 bases and J by 1 base. CDR3 in amino acids: CASSSPLAGGPQSYNEQFF. The CDR3 DNA sequence: TGTGCCAGCAGCTCTCCACTAGCGGGAGGACCCCAATCCTACAATGAGCAGTTCTTC.

V and J are TRBV29-1 and TRBJ2-1, with TRBD1 matching over 7 bases. The junction had 5 bases not matched to a gene; V was cut back by 2 bases and J by 4 bases. The germline gives CDR1 SQVTM, CDR2 ANQGSEA. The CDR3 has 14 residues. The CDR3 DNA reads as TGCAGCGTTGAAAAGGGGGCAAGGTACAATGAGCAGTTCTTC. Protein sequence: CSVEKGARYNEQFF.

The V and J genes are TRBV10-3 and TRBJ2-1; no clear D gene. The CDR3 is 14 amino acids. Trimming removed 0 bases from V and 9 bases from J, with 12 bases in between. CDR1 is ENHRY and CDR2 is SYGVKD in the germline V gene. The CDR3: CAISESGRIFEQFF. CDR3 bases: TGTGCCATCAGTGAGTCCGGCAGGATCTTTGAGCAGTTCTTC.

The V call is TRBV18, the J call TRBJ1-5; TRBD1 matches at 7 bases. Per the germline V gene, CDR1 is KGHSH and CDR2 is LQKENI. V trimming: 3 bases; J trimming: 2 bases; junction bases outside the gene matches: 4. CDR3 size: 15 residues. CDR3 sequence: CASSPSGQRNQPQHF. The DNA for the CDR3 is TGTGCCAGCTCACCTTCGGGACAGCGCAATCAGCCCCAGCATTTT.

The V gene is TRBV24-1, the J gene TRBJ2-1; D possibly corresponds to TRBD2 (6 bases). The germline V gene encodes CDR1 KGHDR and CDR2 SFDVKD. The CDR3 runs to 16 residues. V lost 5 bases and J lost 3, with 16 bases in between. The CDR3 sequence: CATSALGDSNYNEQFF. CDR3 in DNA: TGTGCCACCAGTGCCCTGGGGGACTCAAACTACAATGAGCAGTTCTTC.

The V and J genes are TRBV6-5 and TRBJ1-1; D might be TRBD1 (6 bases). Trimming took 7 bases from V and 1 from J, leaving 10 bases between them. The CDR3 length is 13 residues. Per germline, CDR1 MNHEY and CDR2 SVGAGI. The CDR3 DNA is TGTGCCAGCACCCGGGACACGAACACTGAAGCTTTCTTT. It is translated as CASTRDTNTEAFF.

V gene TRBV4-2 combines with J gene TRBJ1-5, with D hard to call. CDR1 and CDR2 from the germline V gene are LGHNA and YNFKEQ. This CDR3 has 15 residues. Trimming removed 4 bases at V and 0 bases at J, with 10 bases between. The CDR3 DNA reads as TGTGCCAGCAGCCTCGAAAGCGATAGCAATCAGCCCCAGCATTTT. This translates into CASSLESDSNQPQHF.

The chain employs TRBV7-9 and TRBJ2-1, with TRBD2 identical over 7 bases. The ends lost 2 bases at V and 2 bases at J; junction bases unmatched: 0. The CDR3 loop spans 14 amino acids. Germline loops: CDR1 SEHNR, CDR2 FQNEAQ (reference sequence). CDR3 residues: CASSLSGAYNEQFF. CDR3 in DNA: TGTGCCAGCAGCTTAAGCGGGGCCTACAATGAGCAGTTCTTC.